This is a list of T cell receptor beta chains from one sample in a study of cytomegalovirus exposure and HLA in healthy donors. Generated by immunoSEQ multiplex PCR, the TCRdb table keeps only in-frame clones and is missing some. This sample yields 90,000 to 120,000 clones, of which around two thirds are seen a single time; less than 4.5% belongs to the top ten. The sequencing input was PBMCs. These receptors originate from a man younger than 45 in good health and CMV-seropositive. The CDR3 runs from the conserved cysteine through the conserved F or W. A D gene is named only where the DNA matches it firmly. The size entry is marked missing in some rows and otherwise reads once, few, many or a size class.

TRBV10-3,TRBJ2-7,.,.,CAISESSVSGDPYEQYF,TGTGCCATCAGTGAGTCGTCCGTTTCGGGGGATCCCTACGAGCAGTACTTC
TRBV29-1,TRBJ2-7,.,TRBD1,CSVENWDRGPSEQYF,TGCAGCGTTGAAAATTGGGACAGGGGTCCCAGCGAGCAGTACTTC
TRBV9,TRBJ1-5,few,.,CASSVGGQLNQPQHF,TGTGCCAGCAGCGTAGGAGGGCAGCTTAATCAGCCCCAGCATTTT
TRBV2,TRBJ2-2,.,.,CAILDANGGELFF,TGTGCCATACTAGATGCTAATGGCGGGGAGCTGTTTTTT
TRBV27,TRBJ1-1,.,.,CASSTADSMNTEAFF,TGTGCCAGCAGTACAGCGGACAGTATGAACACTGAAGCTTTCTTT
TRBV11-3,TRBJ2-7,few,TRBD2,CASSRQAGDLPEQYF,TGTGCCAGCAGCAGGCAAGCGGGGGACCTCCCCGAGCAGTACTTC
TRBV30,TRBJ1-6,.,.,CAWMRTDGSPLHF,TGTGCCTGGATGAGGACAGACGGTTCACCCCTCCACTTT
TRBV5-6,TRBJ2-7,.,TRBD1,CASSFQGTGEQYF,TGTGCCAGCAGCTTTCAGGGGACAGGGGAGCAGTACTTC
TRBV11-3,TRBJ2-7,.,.,CASSLGRDEQYF,TGTGCCAGCAGTTTAGGCAGGGACGAGCAGTACTTC
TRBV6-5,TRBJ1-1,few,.,CASSYLTGGEAFF,TGTGCCAGCAGTTACTTGACAGGCGGTGAAGCTTTCTTT
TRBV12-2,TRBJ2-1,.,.,CASRFTGTGYNEQFF,TGTGCAAGTCGCTTCACCGGGACAGGGTACAATGAGCAGTTCTTC